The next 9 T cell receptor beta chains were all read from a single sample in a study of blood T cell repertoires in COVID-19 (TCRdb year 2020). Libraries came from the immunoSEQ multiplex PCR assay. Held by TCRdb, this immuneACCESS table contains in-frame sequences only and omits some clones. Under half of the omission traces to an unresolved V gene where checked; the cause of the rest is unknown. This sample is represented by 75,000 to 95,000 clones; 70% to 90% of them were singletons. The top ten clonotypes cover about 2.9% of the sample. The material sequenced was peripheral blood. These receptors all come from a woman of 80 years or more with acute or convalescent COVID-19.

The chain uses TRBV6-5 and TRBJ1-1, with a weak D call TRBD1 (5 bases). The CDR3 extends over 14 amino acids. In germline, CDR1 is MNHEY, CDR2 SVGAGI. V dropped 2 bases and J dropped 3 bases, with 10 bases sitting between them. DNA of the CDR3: TGTGCCAGCAGTTACGGTCGGGGGGACACTGAAGCTTTCTTT. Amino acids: CASSYGRGDTEAFF.

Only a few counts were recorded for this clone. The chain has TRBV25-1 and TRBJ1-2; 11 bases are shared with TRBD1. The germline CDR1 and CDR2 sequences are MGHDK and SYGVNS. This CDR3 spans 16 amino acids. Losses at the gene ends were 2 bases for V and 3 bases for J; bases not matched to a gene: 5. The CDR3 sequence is CASSEHGTGGHYGYTF. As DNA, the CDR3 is TGTGCCAGCAGTGAACACGGGACAGGGGGTCACTATGGCTACACCTTC.

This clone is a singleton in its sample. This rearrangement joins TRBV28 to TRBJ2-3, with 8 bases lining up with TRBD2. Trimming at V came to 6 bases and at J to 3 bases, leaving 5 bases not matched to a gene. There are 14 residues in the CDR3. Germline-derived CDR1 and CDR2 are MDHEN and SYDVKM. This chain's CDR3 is CASSGGVTTDTQYF. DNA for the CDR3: TGTGCCAGCAGCGGGGGGGTTACGACAGATACGCAGTATTTT. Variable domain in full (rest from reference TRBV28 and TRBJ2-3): DVKVTQSSRYLVKRTGEKVFLECVQDMDHENMFWYRQDPGLGLRLIYFSYDVKMKEKGDIPEGYSVSREKKERFSLILESASTNQTSMYLCASSGGVTTDTQYFGPGTRLTVL.

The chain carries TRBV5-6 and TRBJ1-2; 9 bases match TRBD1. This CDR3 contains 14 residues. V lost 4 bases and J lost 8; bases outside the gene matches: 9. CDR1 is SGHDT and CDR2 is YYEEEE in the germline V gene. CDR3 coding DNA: TGTGCCAGCAGCCCCCTTGGGACAGGGAGCGGCTACACCTTC. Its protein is CASSPLGTGSGYTF.

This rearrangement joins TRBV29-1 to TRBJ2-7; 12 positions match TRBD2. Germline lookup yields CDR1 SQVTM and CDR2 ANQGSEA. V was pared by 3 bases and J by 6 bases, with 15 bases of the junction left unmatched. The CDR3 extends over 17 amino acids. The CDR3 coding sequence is TGCAGCGTTGAGTCGGCTAGCGGGAGGGCCTTGTCTGGCGAGCAGTACTTC. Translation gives CSVESASGRALSGEQYF.

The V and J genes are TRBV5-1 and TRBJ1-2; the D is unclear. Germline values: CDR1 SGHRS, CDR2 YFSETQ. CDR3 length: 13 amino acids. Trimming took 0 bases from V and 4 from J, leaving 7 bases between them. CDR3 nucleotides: TGCGCCAGCAGCTTGGGAGGGTCCTATGGCTACACCTTC. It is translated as CASSLGGSYGYTF.

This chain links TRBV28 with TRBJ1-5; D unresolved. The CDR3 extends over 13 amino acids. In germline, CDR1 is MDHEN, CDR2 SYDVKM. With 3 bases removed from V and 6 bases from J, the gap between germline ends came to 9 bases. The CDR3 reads CASSFSQLQPQHF. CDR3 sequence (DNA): TGTGCCAGCAGTTTTTCCCAACTTCAGCCCCAGCATTTT.

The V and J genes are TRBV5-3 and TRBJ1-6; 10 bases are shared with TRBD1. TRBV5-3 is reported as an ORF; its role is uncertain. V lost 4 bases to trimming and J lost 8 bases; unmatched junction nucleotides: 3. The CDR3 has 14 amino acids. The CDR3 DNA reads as TGTGCCAGAAGCGGAGGGACAGGGGATTCACCCCTCCACTTT. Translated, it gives CARSGGTGDSPLHF.

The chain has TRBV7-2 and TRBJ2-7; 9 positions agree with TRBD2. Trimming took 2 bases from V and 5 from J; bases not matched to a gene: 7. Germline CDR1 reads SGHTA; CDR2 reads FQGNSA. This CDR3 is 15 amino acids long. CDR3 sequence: CASSLWGGRAHEQYF. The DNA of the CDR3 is TGTGCCAGCAGCTTATGGGGCGGGAGGGCCCACGAGCAGTACTTC.